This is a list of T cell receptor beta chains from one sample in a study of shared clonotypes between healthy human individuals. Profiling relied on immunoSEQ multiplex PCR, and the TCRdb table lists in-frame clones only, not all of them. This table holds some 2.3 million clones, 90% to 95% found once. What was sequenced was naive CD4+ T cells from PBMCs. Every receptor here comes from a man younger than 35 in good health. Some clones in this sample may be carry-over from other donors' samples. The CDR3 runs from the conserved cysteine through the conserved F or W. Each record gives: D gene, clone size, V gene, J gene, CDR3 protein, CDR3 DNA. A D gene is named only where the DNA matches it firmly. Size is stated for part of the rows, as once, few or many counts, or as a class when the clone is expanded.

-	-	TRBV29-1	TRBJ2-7	CSVDAGFEQYF	TGCAGCGTTGACGCCGGGTTCGAGCAGTACTTC
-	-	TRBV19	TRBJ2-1	CASSASTGGDEQFF	TGTGCCAGTAGTGCCTCCACAGGGGGGGATGAGCAGTTCTTC
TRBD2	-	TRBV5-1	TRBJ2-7	CASSRSSGVAYEQYF	TGCGCCAGCAGCCGCTCGAGCGGGGTGGCCTACGAGCAGTACTTC
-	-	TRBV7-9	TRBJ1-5	CASSLKGSNQPQHF	TGTGCCAGCAGCTTAAAAGGGAGCAATCAGCCCCAGCATTTT
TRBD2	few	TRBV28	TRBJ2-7	CASSSSGSYEQYF	TGTGCCAGCAGTTCTAGCGGGAGCTACGAGCAGTACTTC
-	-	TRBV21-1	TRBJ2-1	CASSAPSSYNEQFF	TGTGCCAGCAGCGCCCCAAGCTCCTACAATGAGCAGTTCTTC
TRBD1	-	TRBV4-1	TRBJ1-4	CASSPQGITTNEKLFF	TGCGCCAGCAGCCCACAGGGGATCACAACTAATGAAAAACTGTTTTTT
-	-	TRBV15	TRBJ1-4	CATSRDVLAFEKLFF	TGTGCCACCAGCAGAGATGTCCTTGCATTTGAAAAACTGTTTTTT
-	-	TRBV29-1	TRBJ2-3	CSVGRSDTQYF	TGCAGCGTTGGTAGATCAGATACGCAGTATTTT
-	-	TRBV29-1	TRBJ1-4	CSATDQSYAKLFF	TGCAGCGCCACGGACCAATCGTATGCAAAACTGTTTTTT
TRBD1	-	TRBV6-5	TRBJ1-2	CASSYVQGLAGYTF	TGTGCCAGCAGTTACGTACAGGGGCTCGCTGGCTACACCTTC
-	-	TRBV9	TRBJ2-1	CASSVGYNSYNEQFF	TGTGCCAGCAGCGTAGGGTACAACTCCTACAATGAGCAGTTCTTC
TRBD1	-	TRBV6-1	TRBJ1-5	CASSDPRGPVRFSNQPQHF	TGTGCCAGCAGTGACCCCAGGGGGCCCGTGAGGTTTAGCAATCAGCCCCAGCATTTT
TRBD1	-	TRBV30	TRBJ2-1	CAWNWAGGRSYNEQFF	TGTGCCTGGAACTGGGCAGGGGGCAGGTCCTACAATGAGCAGTTCTTC
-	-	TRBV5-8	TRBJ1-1	CASSLRGTGVTEAFF	TGTGCCAGCAGCTTGAGGGGTACGGGGGTAACTGAAGCTTTCTTT
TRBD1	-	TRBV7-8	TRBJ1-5	CASSFIPWTGFGNQPQHF	TGTGCCAGCAGCTTTATACCTTGGACAGGGTTTGGAAATCAGCCCCAGCATTTT
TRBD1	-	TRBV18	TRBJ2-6	CASSLGTGSSGANVLTF	TGTGCCAGCTCACTAGGGACAGGGAGCTCTGGGGCCAACGTCCTGACTTTC
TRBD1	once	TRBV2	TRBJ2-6	CASSDGPGTVFGANVLTF	TGTGCCAGCAGTGACGGTCCCGGGACAGTCTTTGGGGCCAACGTCCTGACTTTC
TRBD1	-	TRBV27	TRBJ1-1	CASTQFPWTGMNTEAFF	TGTGCCAGCACTCAGTTCCCGTGGACAGGGATGAACACTGAAGCTTTCTTT
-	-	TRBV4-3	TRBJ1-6	CASSQDLRRGGSPLHF	TGCGCCAGCAGCCAAGATCTCCGTAGGGGTGGTTCACCCCTCCACTTT
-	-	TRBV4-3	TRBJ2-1	CASSLREAGASYNEQFF	TGCGCCAGCAGCCTCCGAGAAGCCGGAGCCTCCTACAATGAGCAGTTCTTC
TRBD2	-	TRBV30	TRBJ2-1	CAYARVAGVHEQFF	TGTGCCTACGCAAGGGTAGCGGGAGTCCATGAGCAGTTCTTC
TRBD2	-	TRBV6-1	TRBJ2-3	CASSEARLAGNTDTQYF	TGTGCCAGCAGTGAAGCGCGGCTAGCGGGAAACACAGATACGCAGTATTTT
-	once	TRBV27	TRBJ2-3	CASSLAVRTDTQYF	TGTGCCAGCAGTTTAGCAGTACGAACAGATACGCAGTATTTT
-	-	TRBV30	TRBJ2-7	CAWTNLPGYEQYF	TGTGCCTGGACCAACCTACCAGGGTACGAGCAGTACTTC
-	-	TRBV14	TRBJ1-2	CASSQGRTYGYTF	TGTGCCAGCAGCCAAGGCCGCACCTATGGCTACACCTTC
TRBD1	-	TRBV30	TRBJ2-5	CAWSVLGTGAETQYF	TGTGCCTGGAGTGTACTTGGGACAGGGGCAGAGACCCAGTACTTC
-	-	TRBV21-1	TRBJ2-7	CASSRECGSCEQYF	TGTGCCAGCAGCAGAGAATGTGGTTCCTGCGAGCAGTACTTC
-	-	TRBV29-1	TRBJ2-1	CSVGSSFHSYNEQFF	TGCAGCGTTGGGTCAAGCTTCCACTCCTACAATGAGCAGTTCTTC
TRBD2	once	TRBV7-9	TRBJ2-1	CASSLELAGVDEQFF	TGTGCCAGCAGCTTAGAGCTAGCGGGCGTGGATGAGCAGTTCTTC
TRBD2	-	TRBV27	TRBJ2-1	CASKLAGVQEQFF	TGTGCCAGCAAACTAGCGGGAGTCCAGGAGCAGTTCTTC
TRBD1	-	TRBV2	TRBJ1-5	CASSRQGHQPQHF	TGTGCCAGCAGCAGACAGGGGCATCAGCCCCAGCATTTT
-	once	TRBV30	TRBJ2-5	CGVTRGSQETQYF	TGTGGGGTCACTAGGGGATCCCAAGAGACCCAGTACTTC
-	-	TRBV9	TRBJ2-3	CASSVGAFQGTDTQYF	TGTGCCAGCAGCGTAGGGGCTTTCCAGGGCACAGATACGCAGTATTTT
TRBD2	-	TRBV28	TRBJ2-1	CASSAGGLAGVYNEQFF	TGTGCCAGCAGTGCCGGCGGACTAGCGGGAGTATACAATGAGCAGTTCTTC
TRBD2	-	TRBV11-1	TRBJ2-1	CASSAGPYNEQFF	TGTGCCAGCTCAGCGGGACCCTACAATGAGCAGTTCTTC
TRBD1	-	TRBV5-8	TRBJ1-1	CASSLALRTGLNTEAFF	TGTGCCAGCAGCTTGGCCCTAAGGACAGGGCTGAACACTGAAGCTTTCTTT
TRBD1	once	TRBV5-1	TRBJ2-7	CASSLTTGAREQYF	TGCGCCAGCAGCTTGACCACAGGGGCTCGGGAGCAGTACTTC
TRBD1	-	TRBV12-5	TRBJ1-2	CASGPDQGQGVHYGYTF	TGTGCTAGTGGTCCAGATCAGGGACAGGGGGTGCACTATGGCTACACCTTC
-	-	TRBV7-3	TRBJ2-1	CASSPVPDNEQFF	TGTGCCAGCAGCCCAGTACCAGACAATGAGCAGTTCTTC
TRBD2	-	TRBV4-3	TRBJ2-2	CASSQQKGLAGTRATGELFF	TGCGCCAGCAGCCAACAAAAAGGACTAGCGGGTACCCGAGCCACCGGGGAGCTGTTTTTT
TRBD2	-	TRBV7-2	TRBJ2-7	CASSLSGGSYEQYF	TGTGCCAGCAGTCTTAGCGGGGGCTCCTACGAGCAGTACTTC
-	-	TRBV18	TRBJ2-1	CASSRTAAGPTDNEQFF	TGTGCCAGCTCACGGACGGCTGCGGGCCCGACCGACAATGAGCAGTTCTTC
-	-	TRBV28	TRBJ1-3	CATLSPQGTPSGNTIYF	TGTGCCACCCTGTCCCCGCAGGGAACCCCCTCTGGAAACACCATATATTTT
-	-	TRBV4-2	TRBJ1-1	CASSQDPRGEAFF	TGTGCCAGCAGCCAAGATCCTCGGGGGGAAGCTTTCTTT